The clone carrying this TCR beta chain was detected a few times. Its antigen is currently unknown. This entry belongs to a study of OX40 agonist ivuxolimab in advanced cancers. The study's findings and limits: Relative to CD4+, CD8+ T cells held more expanded clones on average. Dosing at 0.1 to 3.0 mg/kg was accompanied by clonal expansion of CD4+ and CD8+ blood T cells by week 6.

Generated by immunoSEQ multiplex PCR, the TCRdb table keeps only in-frame clones and is missing some. The sample yields some 71,000 clones, approximately 90% seen once. The source of this sequence is an adult with an advanced solid tumor such as melanoma, head and neck, liver or kidney cancer. The material was CD4+ or CD8+ T cells sorted from blood, obtained in a trial of the OX40 agonist ivuxolimab.

DNA of the CDR3: TGTGCCAGCAGTCCAGCGGGGGATCCTTGGAATGAGCAGTTCTTC. Encoded protein: CASSPAGDPWNEQFF. The J gene is TRBJ2-1, the V gene TRBV9; 8 bases are shared with TRBD2. Germline V gene sequence: CDR1 SGDLS, CDR2 YYNGEE. The V segment lost 5 bases and the J segment 7 bases; nucleotides outside the gene matches: 11. This CDR3 spans 15 amino acids.